Shown below are 6 T cell receptor beta chains from a single sample sequenced in a study of cytomegalovirus exposure and HLA in healthy donors. TCRdb's copy holds only in-frame clones and misses some; the assay was immunoSEQ multiplex PCR. The data show 95,000 to 150,000 clones, approximately 95% seen once. Sequences were obtained from PBMCs. The receptors were sampled from a man between 18 and 29 years old in good health and CMV-seronegative.

The V call is TRBV9, the J call TRBJ2-1; 13 nucleotides line up with TRBD2. Looked up from germline, CDR1 is SGDLS and CDR2 is YYNGEE. V gave up 0 bases and J gave up 9 bases; unmatched junction bases: 9. The CDR3 totals 17 residues. As DNA, the CDR3 is TGTGCCAGCAGCGTAGCTGATGGGACTAGCGGGATCTTTGAGCAGTTCTTC. Residues: CASSVADGTSGIFEQFF.

This clone has a single count. The V gene is TRBV5-1, the J gene TRBJ2-5; D not resolved. From germline, CDR1 is SGHRS and CDR2 YFSETQ. V lost 4 bases to trimming and J lost 4 bases, with 11 bases between them. The length of the CDR3 is 13 residues. CDR3 loop: CASSPVVGETQYF. The CDR3 DNA sequence: TGCGCCAGCAGCCCGGTAGTCGGAGAGACCCAGTACTTC.

The V gene is TRBV27, the J gene TRBJ2-1; 7 bases match TRBD1. Germline V gene lookup returns CDR1 MNHEY and CDR2 SMNVEV (reference sequence). V gave up 2 bases and J gave up 4 bases; unmatched junction bases: 2. The CDR3 has 14 residues. Here the CDR3 DNA reads TGTGCCAGCAGTTTACGGGACAGATACAATGAGCAGTTCTTC. Amino acid sequence: CASSLRDRYNEQFF.

This chain connects TRBV7-2 to TRBJ1-2; tentative D call: TRBD1 (6 bases). V was shortened by 7 bases and J by 8 bases, with 11 bases between the two germline ends. The CDR3 covers 11 residues. The germline V gene has CDR1 SGHTA and CDR2 FQGNSA. The CDR3 sequence: CASTLRGGYTF. The DNA for the CDR3 is TGTGCCAGCACCCTCAGGGGCGGCTACACCTTC.

This clone came up once. DNA for the CDR3: TGCGCCAGCAGCCGACATGGGGGGGGCTCCTACAATGAGCAGTTCTTC. It translates to CASSRHGGGSYNEQFF. The V gene is TRBV4-3, the J gene TRBJ2-1; TRBD2 matches 7 bases. This CDR3 has 16 residues. V lost 4 bases to trimming and J lost 0 bases; unmatched junction nucleotides: 6. Germline V lookup: CDR1 LGHNA, CDR2 YSLEER.

The genes are TRBV7-3 and TRBJ2-6, with 10 bases aligning to TRBD1. Trimming took 4 bases from V and 0 from J; bases not matched to a gene: 6. CDR3 size: 18 residues. Germline CDR1 SGHTA, CDR2 FQGTGA. CDR3 in amino acids: CASSSRQGANSGANVLTF. CDR3 nucleotides: TGTGCCAGCAGCTCACGACAGGGGGCGAACTCTGGGGCCAACGTCCTGACTTTC.